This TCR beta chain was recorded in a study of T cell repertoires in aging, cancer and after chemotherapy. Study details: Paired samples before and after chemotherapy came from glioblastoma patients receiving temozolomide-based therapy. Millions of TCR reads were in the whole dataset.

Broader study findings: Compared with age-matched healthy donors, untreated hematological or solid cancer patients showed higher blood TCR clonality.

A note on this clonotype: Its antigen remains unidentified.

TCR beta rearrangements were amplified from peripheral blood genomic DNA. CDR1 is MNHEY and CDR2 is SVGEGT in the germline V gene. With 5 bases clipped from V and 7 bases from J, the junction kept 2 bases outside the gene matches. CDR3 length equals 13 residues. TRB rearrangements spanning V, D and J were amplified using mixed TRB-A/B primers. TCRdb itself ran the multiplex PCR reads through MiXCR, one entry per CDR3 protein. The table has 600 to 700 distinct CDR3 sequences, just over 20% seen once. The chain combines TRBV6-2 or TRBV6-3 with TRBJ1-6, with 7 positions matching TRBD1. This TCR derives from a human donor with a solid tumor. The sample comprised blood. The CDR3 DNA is TGTGCCAGCAGTGGGACAGAGAATTCACCCCTCCACTTT. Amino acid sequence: CASSGTENSPLHF.